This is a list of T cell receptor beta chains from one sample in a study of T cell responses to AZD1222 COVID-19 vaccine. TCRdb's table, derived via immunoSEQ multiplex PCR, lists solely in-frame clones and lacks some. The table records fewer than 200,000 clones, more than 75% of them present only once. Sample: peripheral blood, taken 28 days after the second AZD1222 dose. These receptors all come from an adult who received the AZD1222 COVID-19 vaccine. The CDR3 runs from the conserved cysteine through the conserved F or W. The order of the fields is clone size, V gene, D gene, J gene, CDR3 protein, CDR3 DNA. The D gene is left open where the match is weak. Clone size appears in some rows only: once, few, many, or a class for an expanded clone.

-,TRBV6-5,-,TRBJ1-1,CASSYEPVGTEAFF,TGTGCCAGCAGTTATGAGCCGGTCGGTACTGAAGCTTTCTTT
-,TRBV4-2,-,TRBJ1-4,CASSQDGAQGKLFF,TGTGCCAGCAGCCAAGATGGGGCCCAGGGGAAACTGTTTTTT
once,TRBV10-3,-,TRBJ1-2,CAVGSNYGYTF,TGTGCCGTCGGGTCCAACTATGGCTACACCTTC
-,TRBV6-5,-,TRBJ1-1,CASSAGTASGTEAFF,TGTGCCAGCAGCGCCGGGACCGCCTCGGGCACTGAAGCTTTCTTT
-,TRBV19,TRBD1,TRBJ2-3,CASSTHRGRESDTQYF,TGTGCCAGTAGTACCCACAGGGGACGTGAATCGGATACGCAGTATTTT
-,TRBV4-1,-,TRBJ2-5,CASSQELRDSLSTQYF,TGCGCCAGCAGCCAAGAGTTGCGGGACAGCCTATCGACCCAGTACTTC
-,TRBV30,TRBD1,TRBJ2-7,CAWTPGGPGQEAYEQYF,TGTGCCTGGACCCCGGGTGGCCCGGGACAGGAGGCCTACGAGCAGTACTTC
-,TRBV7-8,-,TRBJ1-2,CASSLFIGYGYTF,TGTGCCAGCAGCTTATTTATTGGATATGGCTACACCTTC
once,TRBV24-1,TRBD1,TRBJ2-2,CAAGQGASGELFF,TGTGCCGCGGGACAGGGGGCAAGCGGGGAGCTGTTTTTT
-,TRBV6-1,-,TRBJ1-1,CASSERDTTEAFF,TGTGCCAGCAGTGAAAGGGACACCACTGAAGCTTTCTTT
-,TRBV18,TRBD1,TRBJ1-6,CASSPTGTGGRSSYNSPLHF,TGTGCCAGCTCACCTACCGGGACAGGGGGTCGTAGCTCCTATAATTCACCCCTCCACTTT
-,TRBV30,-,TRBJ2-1,CAWMGHVGSSYNEQFF,TGTGCCTGGATGGGACATGTGGGAAGCTCCTACAATGAGCAGTTCTTC
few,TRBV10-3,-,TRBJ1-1,CAISDGQGPGTEAFF,TGTGCCATCAGTGATGGCCAGGGCCCCGGGACTGAAGCTTTCTTT
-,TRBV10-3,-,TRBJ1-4,CATGGGYNEKLFF,TGTGCCACCGGCGGGGGCTATAATGAAAAACTGTTTTTT
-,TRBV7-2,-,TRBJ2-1,CASSLKGGLYNEQFF,TGTGCCAGCAGCCTAAAGGGGGGACTCTACAATGAGCAGTTCTTC
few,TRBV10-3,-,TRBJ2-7,CAIRALASSDEQYF,TGTGCCATCAGGGCACTAGCATCGTCGGACGAGCAGTACTTC
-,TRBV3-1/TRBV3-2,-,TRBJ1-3,CASSLRGNTIYF,TGTGCCAGCAGCCTCCGCGGAAACACCATATATTTT
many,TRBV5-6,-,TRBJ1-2,CASSLGRGGHGYTF,TGTGCCAGCAGCTTGGGTCGCGGCGGGCATGGCTACACCTTC
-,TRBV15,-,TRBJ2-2,CATSRDRLITGELFF,TGTGCCACCAGCAGAGACAGGTTGATCACCGGGGAGCTGTTTTTT
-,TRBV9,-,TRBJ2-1,CASSVGSSYNEQFF,TGTGCCAGCAGCGTAGGGAGCTCCTACAATGAGCAGTTCTTC
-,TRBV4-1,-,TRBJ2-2,CASSQVLGGGANTGELFF,TGCGCCAGCAGCCAAGTTTTGGGAGGGGGCGCGAACACCGGGGAGCTGTTTTTT
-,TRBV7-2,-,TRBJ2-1,CASRGGGSYNEQFF,TGTGCCAGCAGGGGAGGGGGGTCCTACAATGAGCAGTTCTTC
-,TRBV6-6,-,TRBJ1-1,CASIFDRIGTEAFF,TGTGCCAGCATATTTGACCGGATAGGGACTGAAGCTTTCTTT
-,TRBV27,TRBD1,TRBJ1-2,CASSFYVGQGNANYGYTF,TGTGCCAGCAGTTTTTATGTGGGACAGGGTAATGCTAACTATGGCTACACCTTC
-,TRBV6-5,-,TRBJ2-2,CASSRQPDTGELFF,TGTGCCAGCAGCAGACAGCCAGACACCGGGGAGCTGTTTTTT
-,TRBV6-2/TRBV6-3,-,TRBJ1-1,CASSSRTRASTEAFF,TGTGCCAGCAGCAGTCGGACGAGGGCCAGCACTGAAGCTTTCTTT
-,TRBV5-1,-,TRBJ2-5,CASSLTNTGTQYF,TGCGCCAGCAGCTTGACCAACACAGGGACCCAGTACTTC
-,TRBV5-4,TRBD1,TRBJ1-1,CASSTTGVPTEAFF,TGTGCCAGCAGCACGACAGGGGTTCCCACTGAAGCTTTCTTT
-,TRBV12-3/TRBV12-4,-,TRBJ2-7,CASSGDPGYEQYF,TGTGCCAGCAGTGGGGATCCAGGTTACGAGCAGTACTTC
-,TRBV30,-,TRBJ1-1,CAWSAARHTEAFF,TGTGCCTGGAGTGCAGCCAGACACACTGAAGCTTTCTTT
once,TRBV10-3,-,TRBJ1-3,CAIRGGVTGNTIYF,TGTGCCATCAGGGGAGGGGTAACGGGAAACACCATATATTTT